The T cell receptor (beta chain) under discussion was sequenced for a study of blood T cell repertoires in COVID-19. Self-reported history from a screening survey and questionnaire set each donor's cohort. J was trimmed by 0 bases and V by 5 bases; bases with no gene match: 8. The CDR3 length is 18 residues. Germline CDR1 is LNHDA and CDR2 is SQIVND (reference sequence). The repertoire was sequenced with immunoSEQ multiplex PCR; TCRdb's copy has only in-frame clones and lacks some. Of 150,000 to 200,000 clones in the sample, 88% are singletons; the top ten hold around 9.5%. Sequencing input: PBMCs or T cells enriched from blood (not recorded which). This rearrangement joins TRBV19 to TRBJ2-6; TRBD1 aligns across 9 bases. This clonotype originated in a woman aged 18-29 years who had recovered from COVID-19. The CDR3 nucleotides read TGTGCCAGTAGTTGGGACAGGGCACTTTTCTCTGGGGCCAACGTCCTGACTTTC. Translation gives CASSWDRALFSGANVLTF. Complete variable domain (other parts from reference TRBV19 and TRBJ2-6): DGGITQSPKYLFRKEGQNVTLSCEQNLNHDAMYWYRQDPGQGLRLIYYSQIVNDFQKGDIAEGYSVSREKKESFPLTVTSAQKNPTAFYLCASSWDRALFSGANVLTFGAGSRLTVL.